The source of this T cell receptor (beta chain) is a study of T cells after yellow fever vaccination. Study-level information: The SMART-Seq v4 Ultra Low Input method served to prepare the low-cell-number fractions.

Germline CDR1 is MGHRA and CDR2 is YSYEKL. The V segment lost 2 bases and the J segment 8 bases; nucleotides outside the gene matches: 8. The CDR3 loop spans 15 amino acids. General study findings and limits: Although most clonotypes did not, a small share appeared in both CD4 and CD8 compartments. Most clones from primary vaccination were detected again post-booster (around 96% CD4, roughly 85% CD8).

By 5'RACE template switching, TCR cDNA was produced, with a universal primer site and UMIs added in the process. TCRdb passed the 5' RACE reads through MiXCR, listing each CDR3 protein once. The table includes around 200,000 distinct CDR3 sequences, roughly 9.6% detected once. This clonotype came up many times. Its specificity is not known. Sequencing used CD8+ T cells sorted from PBMCs, obtained 15 days after the yellow fever booster vaccination. The TCR originated in a man younger than 30 who received the YFV17D yellow fever vaccine. The chain recombines TRBV4-1 with TRBJ2-1, with 8 nucleotides matching TRBD1. Here the CDR3 DNA reads TGCGCCAGCAGCCAAACCGGGACAGGTAGGGATGAGCAGTTCTTC. It translates to CASSQTGTGRDEQFF.